Below, one T cell receptor beta chain is given with its context. These data are taken from a study of technical replicates of blood from a few donors. The assay was immunoSEQ multiplex PCR, and TCRdb's table has in-frame clones only and misses some. The table has about 83,000 clones, just over 90% seen once. With V trimmed by 2 bases and J by 5 bases, 4 bases remained unmatched. Germline V gene sequence: CDR1 KGHSH, CDR2 LQKENI. The CDR3 is 14 residues long. The TCR sequence derives from a human donor in good health. Material: T cells isolated from PBMCs. V is TRBV18 and J is TRBJ1-1; 8 bases are shared with TRBD1. CDR3 in DNA: TGTGCCAGCTCACCAAGGACAGGGTTGACTGAAGCTTTCTTT. It translates to CASSPRTGLTEAFF.